Here is one TCR beta chain with its context. Germline and junction disagree at one end, which may indicate a read error. The entry originates in a study of read filtering for tumor transcriptome and immune sequencing. The library was built from about 400 ng RNA with molecular barcoded adaptors for alpha/delta and beta/gamma chains. TCRdb processed the reads anew with MiXCR; each CDR3 protein has one entry. The data contain about 86,000 distinct CDR3 sequences, 12% of them seen just once; the ten biggest clones take up more than 12%. The CDR3 is 16 amino acids. The germline V gene has CDR1 SEHNR and CDR2 FQNEAQ (reference sequence).

The J gene is TRBJ2-1, the V gene TRBV7-9, with unresolved D. The clonotype originates from a donor over 35 with multiple myeloma. Input material: a population of CD138-negative cells sorted from bone marrow. This CDR3 is CTSSFLWWSSYNEQFF. The CDR3 DNA reads TGTACCAGCAGCTTCCTCTGGTGGAGCTCCTACAATGAGCAGTTCTTC.